The T cell receptor beta chain under discussion was sequenced for a study of cytomegalovirus exposure and HLA in healthy donors. V was shortened by 5 bases and J by 0 bases, with 20 bases between the two germline ends. The CDR3 length is 17 residues. CDR1 and CDR2 from the germline V gene are SGHRS and YFSETQ. The PCR made use of 60 Vbeta and 13 Jbeta primers. Repertoires were generated with immunoSEQ multiplex PCR, while TCRdb's copy carries only in-frame clones and drops some. The table lists more than 85,000 clones, roughly 70% of them singletons. The sample consisted of PBMCs. The chain joins TRBV5-1 to TRBJ1-1; weak D call: TRBD1 (5 bases). The origin of this receptor is a woman in her 70s in good health and CMV-seropositive. The CDR3: CASRASGAGKLNTEAFF. In DNA form, the CDR3 reads TGCGCCAGCAGAGCATCTGGGGCAGGGAAGTTGAACACTGAAGCTTTCTTT.